This T cell receptor (beta chain) was sequenced in a study of OX40 agonist ivuxolimab in advanced cancers. CDR3 length: 17 residues. The germline V and J ends were trimmed by 3 bases and 0 bases, with 17 bases remaining between them. Germline V gene lookup returns CDR1 KGHSH and CDR2 LQKENI. Data came from immunoSEQ multiplex PCR; TCRdb stores just in-frame clones and leaves some out. Of 60,000 or so clones in the sample, roughly 80% are singletons; the top ten hold 3.7%. The input for sequencing was CD4+ or CD8+ T cells sorted from blood, taken in a trial of the OX40 agonist ivuxolimab. The chain links TRBV18 to TRBJ1-1; D is perhaps TRBD1 (5 bases). The TCR comes from an adult with an advanced solid tumor such as melanoma, head and neck, liver or kidney cancer. The CDR3 DNA reads as TGTGCCAGCTCACCGAACATGCAACAACAGGTGAACACTGAAGCTTTCTTT. It is translated as CASSPNMQQQVNTEAFF.